What follows are 25 T cell receptor beta chains derived from one specimen sequenced in a study of blood T cell repertoires in COVID-19. Produced via immunoSEQ multiplex PCR; TCRdb's table is partial and in-frame only. The repertoire consists of approximately 460,000 clones, with 80% to 90% occurring once and the leading ten covering around 0.92%. The sample was peripheral blood. The receptors originated from a young man with COVID-19, enrolled during active disease.

The V call is TRBV7-9, the J call TRBJ1-3; D unclear. Per the germline V gene, CDR1 is SEHNR and CDR2 is FQNEAQ (reference sequence). Trimming shortened V by 8 bases and J by 0 bases, and 17 bases separated the two germline ends. The CDR3 is made up of 16 amino acids. The CDR3 sequence is CASPGQIGYSGNTIYF. The DNA for the CDR3 is TGTGCCAGCCCTGGGCAGATCGGCTACTCTGGAAACACCATATATTTT.

The chain couples TRBV30 to TRBJ1-2; D gene ambiguous. Germline assignment: CDR1 GTSNPN and CDR2 SVGIG (reference sequence). This CDR3 contains 16 residues. The ends were cut back, 0 bases at V and 2 bases at J, with 16 bases in the middle. Here the CDR3 DNA reads TGTGCCTGGAGTGTTCGGGCCGCCGGAGGAAACTATGGCTACACCTTC. It encodes CAWSVRAAGGNYGYTF.

This clone was detected a few times. The chain recombines TRBV7-6 with TRBJ1-1; D is possibly TRBD1 (6 bases). CDR1 is SGHVS, CDR2 FNYEAQ, per germline. The V end was cut by 3 bases, the J end by 3 bases, with 20 bases between. This CDR3 is 17 amino acids long. The CDR3 region is CASSLTGSRSGYTEAFF. Written as DNA, the CDR3 is TGTGCCAGCAGCTTGACAGGAAGTCGTTCTGGGTACACTGAAGCTTTCTTT. Complete variable domain (other parts from reference TRBV7-6 and TRBJ1-1): GAGVSQSPRYKVTKRGQDVALRCDPISGHVSLYWYRQALGQGPEFLTYFNYEAQQDKSGLPNDRFSAERPEGSISTLTIQRTEQRDSAMYRCASSLTGSRSGYTEAFFGQGTRLTVV.

The V and J genes are TRBV28 and TRBJ2-2; D is unclear. V was cut by 6 bases and J by 2 bases, with 16 bases left in between. Germline loops: CDR1 MDHEN, CDR2 SYDVKM. The CDR3 has 16 amino acids. The CDR3 sequence: CASRPRLLDNTGELFF. CDR3 sequence (DNA): TGTGCCAGCAGGCCCAGACTTCTGGATAACACCGGGGAGCTGTTTTTT.

The chain recombines TRBV7-9 with TRBJ1-1, with 7 bases identical to TRBD1. Trimming at V came to 6 bases and at J to 3 bases, leaving 10 bases not matched to a gene. Germline CDR1 is SEHNR and CDR2 is FQNEAQ (reference sequence). The CDR3 covers 15 residues. As DNA, the CDR3 is TGTGCCAGCAGTTTGCCGTGGGGGACAGACACTGAAGCTTTCTTT. Amino acids: CASSLPWGTDTEAFF.

The gene calls are TRBV7-3 and TRBJ2-1, with TRBD2 matching 16 bases. Germline assignment: CDR1 SGHTA and CDR2 FQGTGA. Trimming at V came to 2 bases and at J to 9 bases, leaving 16 bases not matched to a gene. The CDR3 has 20 residues. Here the CDR3 DNA reads TGTGCCAGCAGCTTATCAAACCCGCCCGGGACTAGCGGGAGGGGGGGTGAGCAGTTCTTC. Translated, it gives CASSLSNPPGTSGRGGEQFF.

The rearrangement joins TRBV29-1 to TRBJ2-7, with a weak D call TRBD2 (5 bases). This CDR3 is 13 amino acids long. Germline V CDR1 and CDR2: SQVTM, ANQGSEA. Trimming left V 4 bases short and J 1 base short, with 11 bases between. CDR3 protein: CSVADGLSYEQYF. The CDR3 nucleotides are TGCAGCGTTGCAGATGGACTTTCCTACGAGCAGTACTTC.

V is TRBV5-6 and J is TRBJ2-5, with TRBD2 identical over 7 bases. The length of the CDR3 is 13 residues. V was pared by 4 bases and J by 4 bases, with 4 bases of the junction left unmatched. The germline CDR1 and CDR2 sequences are SGHDT and YYEEEE. The CDR3 spells CASSPGTTETQYF. CDR3 DNA sequence: TGTGCCAGCAGCCCGGGGACTACAGAGACCCAGTACTTC.

This sequence joins TRBV19 and TRBJ1-3; D not resolved. The CDR3 contains 15 residues. Trimming took 3 bases from V and 2 from J, leaving 11 bases between them. CDR1 and CDR2 from the germline V gene are LNHDA and SQIVND (reference sequence). The CDR3 loop reads CASSIDGLPGNTIYF. The DNA of the CDR3 is TGTGCCAGTAGTATTGACGGACTCCCTGGAAACACCATATATTTT.

The chain is built from TRBV2 and TRBJ2-3; possible D gene TRBD1, 7 bases. Germline CDR1 reads SNHLY; CDR2 reads FYNNEI. V shed 5 bases and J shed 1 base, with 16 bases lying between them. The CDR3 consists of 16 residues. CDR3 nucleotide sequence: TGTGCCAGCAGTAAAACGGGGGACAGACGCACAGATACGCAGTATTTT. The encoded protein is CASSKTGDRRTDTQYF.

The DNA for the CDR3 is TGCGCCAGCAGCTTGGCGATCGGACTGGACACAGATACGCAGTATTTT. Protein: CASSLAIGLDTDTQYF. The rearrangement uses TRBV5-1 and TRBJ2-3; D may be TRBD2 (5 bases). CDR3 length equals 16 residues. The germline CDR1 and CDR2 sequences are SGHRS and YFSETQ. The V and J ends lost 0 bases and 2 bases respectively, with 13 bases between them.

The chain joins TRBV18 to TRBJ1-1, with a possible D match to TRBD1 (6 bases). This CDR3 has 14 residues. In germline, CDR1 is KGHSH, CDR2 LQKENI. Trimming pared 4 bases from V and 3 bases from J, leaving 12 bases between. Written as DNA, the CDR3 is TGTGCCAGCTCACAGGGGGGGGGTGACACTGAAGCTTTCTTT. Protein product: CASSQGGGDTEAFF.

The chain carries TRBV7-8 and TRBJ2-1, with 9 positions matching TRBD1. Germline CDR1 and CDR2: SGHVS and FQNEAQ. V lost 3 bases to trimming and J lost 0 bases; unmatched junction nucleotides: 6. CDR3 length: 17 residues. The CDR3 DNA is TGTGCCAGCAGCTTCTCCGGACAGGGGAGCTCCTACAATGAGCAGTTCTTC. It encodes CASSFSGQGSSYNEQFF.

DNA for the CDR3: TGTGCCAGCAGCTTAGAAGGACTCCGGGGCGGGGAGCTGTTTTTT. Its protein is CASSLEGLRGGELFF. This chain links TRBV11-2 with TRBJ2-2; tentatively, D is TRBD2 (5 bases). Trimming removed 0 bases from V and 7 bases from J, with 12 bases in between. CDR3 length equals 15 residues. Looked up from germline, CDR1 is SGHAT and CDR2 is FQNNGV.

The chain is built from TRBV12-3 or TRBV12-4 and TRBJ1-6; D unclear. V lost 8 bases to trimming and J lost 11 bases, with 10 bases between them. The CDR3 spans 11 residues. The CDR3 bases are TGTGCCAGCGCCACGAGCCCACCCCTCCACTTT. It yields the protein CASATSPPLHF.

This clone was seen more than once but under ten times. The V call is TRBV13, the J call TRBJ2-5; 8 positions match TRBD1. CDR1 PRHDT and CDR2 FYEKMQ come from the germline V gene (reference sequence). The CDR3 is 14 amino acids. V trimming: 5 bases; J trimming: 1 base; junction bases outside the gene matches: 3. CDR3 bases: TGTGCCAGCAGCCCAGGGGGCTCCCAAGAGACCCAGTACTTC. Its protein is CASSPGGSQETQYF. Supplemented by reference TRBV13 and TRBJ2-5, the full variable domain reads AAGVIQSPRHLIKEKRETATLKCYPIPRHDTVYWYQQGPGQDPQFLISFYEKMQSDKGSIPDRFSAQQFSDYHSELNMSSLELGDSALYFCASSPGGSQETQYFGPGTRLLVL.

This chain links TRBV19 with TRBJ1-1, with D possibly being TRBD1 (6 bases). The CDR3 is 15 amino acids. Per the germline V gene, CDR1 is LNHDA and CDR2 is SQIVND (reference sequence). Between the trimmed V and J ends, which lost 3 bases and 4 bases, there was a span of 15 bases. The CDR3 reads CASSISGGASTEAFF. The CDR3 bases are TGTGCCAGTAGTATCAGTGGGGGGGCCAGCACTGAAGCTTTCTTT.

In this sample, this clone turned up once. The rearrangement uses TRBV4-2 and TRBJ1-2, with TRBD1 matching over 8 bases. The J segment lost 2 bases and the V segment lost 4 bases, leaving 12 bases of the junction unmatched. The CDR3 sequence is 17 residues long. Germline V gene lookup returns CDR1 LGHNA and CDR2 YNFKEQ. CDR3 nucleotides: TGTGCCAGCAGCCGCCTTTCCGGGACAGGTTCCAACTATGGCTACACCTTC. Its translation is CASSRLSGTGSNYGYTF.

The CDR3 sequence is CASSLQGQGDSPLHF. The CDR3 bases are TGTGCCAGCAGTCTCCAGGGACAGGGAGATTCACCCCTCCACTTT. This sequence joins TRBV27 and TRBJ1-6; 9 bases are a match to TRBD1. The CDR3 contains 15 residues. Trimming cost V 5 bases and J 8 bases; bases outside gene matches: 7. Looked up from germline, CDR1 is MNHEY and CDR2 is SMNVEV (reference sequence).

This clone was recorded only once. The chain employs TRBV14 and TRBJ1-1, with a possible D match to TRBD1 (5 bases). Looked up from germline, CDR1 is SGHDN and CDR2 is FVKESK. The V end lost 4 bases, the J end lost 1 base, and 16 bases lay between the germline ends. The CDR3 extends over 16 amino acids. CDR3 in amino acids: CASSLGGVRGNTEAFF. CDR3 sequence (DNA): TGTGCCAGCAGCCTGGGAGGGGTGCGGGGGAACACTGAAGCTTTCTTT.

Only one count was recorded for this clone. This chain joins TRBV29-1 and TRBJ2-7; 10 positions match TRBD2. Germline trimming cut 3 bases from V and 6 bases from J; bases unmatched to any gene: 11. The CDR3 contains 15 residues. Germline assignment: CDR1 SQVTM and CDR2 ANQGSEA. CDR3 DNA sequence: TGCAGCGTTGATCGGACCGGGACTAGCGCGTCCGAGCAGTACTTC. Amino acid sequence: CSVDRTGTSASEQYF.

The chain employs TRBV15 and TRBJ2-7, with D maybe TRBD2 (6 bases). Germline CDR1 and CDR2: LNHNV and YYDKDF (reference sequence). The CDR3 extends over 11 amino acids. Trimming removed 4 bases at V and 8 bases at J, with 9 bases between. The CDR3 nucleotides read TGTGCCACCAGCAATGCGGGACAGCAGTACTTC. Residues: CATSNAGQQYF.

CDR3 sequence (DNA): TGTGCCAGCAGCTTCAAGAAGGGACAGTTCACCGGGGAGCTGTTTTTT. It yields the protein CASSFKKGQFTGELFF. The rearrangement joins TRBV7-9 to TRBJ2-2; 7 bases match TRBD1. Looked up from germline, CDR1 is SEHNR and CDR2 is FQNEAQ (reference sequence). CDR3 length: 16 amino acids. With V trimmed by 3 bases and J by 4 bases, 8 bases remained unmatched.

The rearrangement links TRBV18 to TRBJ1-5; 10 bases line up with TRBD1. Germline CDR1 and CDR2: KGHSH and LQKENI. V lost 2 bases and J lost 3; bases outside the gene matches: 4. The CDR3 has 16 residues. The CDR3 loop reads CASSPATGGNNQPQHF. The CDR3 region has the DNA TGTGCCAGCTCACCAGCGACAGGGGGCAACAATCAGCCCCAGCATTTT. Using reference TRBV18 and TRBJ1-5 for the parts outside the CDR3, the full variable domain is NAGVMQNPRHLVRRRGQEARLRCSPMKGHSHVYWYRQLPEEGLKFMVYLQKENIIDESGMPKERFSAEFPKEGPSILRIQQVVRGDSAAYFCASSPATGGNNQPQHFGDGTRLSIL.

The chain is built from TRBV6-5 and TRBJ2-7; D is uncertain. The CDR3 is 13 residues long. Germline CDR1 and CDR2: MNHEY and SVGAGI. The ends were cut back, 4 bases at V and 3 bases at J, with 10 bases in the middle. The CDR3 loop reads CASSSTELYEQYF. The CDR3 DNA reads TGTGCCAGCAGTTCTACGGAGCTCTACGAGCAGTACTTC.